This T cell receptor beta chain stems from a study of blood T cell repertoires in COVID-19. Across the whole study: PBMCs, B-cell-depleted T cells, or T cells provided the cDNA or gDNA that made up the material.

Here immunoSEQ multiplex PCR was the method, and the copy in TCRdb shows in-frame clones only, minus some. The data show some 530,000 clones, with less than 90% seen just once and more than 7.5% held by the top ten. There are 16 residues in the CDR3. Deletions cut 5 bases from V and 0 bases from J, with 13 bases between. Germline V gene sequence: CDR1 KGHDR, CDR2 SFDVKD. The TCR sequence derives from a woman in her sixties or seventies who had recovered from COVID-19. The V and J genes are TRBV24-1 and TRBJ2-1; perhaps TRBD1 as D (5 bases). Sequencing was performed on PBMCs or T cells enriched from blood (not recorded which). The CDR3 here is CATSALGVSSYNEQFF. CDR3 nucleotide sequence: TGTGCCACCAGTGCCTTAGGGGTGAGCTCCTACAATGAGCAGTTCTTC.